This entry is about one TCR beta chain. The data were obtained in a study of blood T cell repertoires in COVID-19. Using immunoSEQ multiplex PCR, the repertoire was profiled, and TCRdb retains in-frame clones only, with some absent. The table has tens of thousands of clones, roughly 87% seen once; the top ten hold 15%. The source of this sequence is a human donor with active COVID-19. The donor label of this sample is uncertain. Sequenced: peripheral blood.

The CDR3 DNA is TGTGCCAGCAGCTTAAGCGGGGGGTTATTAGATACGCAGTATTTT. Encoded protein: CASSLSGGLLDTQYF. The chain couples TRBV7-8 to TRBJ2-3; TRBD2 matches 9 bases. CDR1 and CDR2 (germline): SGHVS, FQNEAQ. The V and J ends lost 2 bases and 5 bases, in that order; junction bases with no gene match: 5. The CDR3 has 15 residues.